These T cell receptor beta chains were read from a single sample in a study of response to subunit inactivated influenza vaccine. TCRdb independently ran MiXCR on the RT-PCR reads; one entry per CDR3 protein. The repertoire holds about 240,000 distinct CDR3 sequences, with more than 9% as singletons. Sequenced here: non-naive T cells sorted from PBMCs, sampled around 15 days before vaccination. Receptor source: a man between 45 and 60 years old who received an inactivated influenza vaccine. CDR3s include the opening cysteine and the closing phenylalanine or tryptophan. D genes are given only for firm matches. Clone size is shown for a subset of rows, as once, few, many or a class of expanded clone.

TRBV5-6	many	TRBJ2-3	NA	CASSEGLRAADTQYF	TGTGCCAGCAGCGAGGGCCTCCGGGCGGCAGATACGCAGTATTTT
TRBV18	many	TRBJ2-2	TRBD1	CASSPAGTGVTGELFF	TGTGCCAGCTCACCGGCCGGGACAGGGGTCACCGGGGAGCTGTTTTTT
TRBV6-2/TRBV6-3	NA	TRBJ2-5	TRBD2	CASSELAGSPETQYF	TGTGCCAGCAGTGAGCTAGCGGGGAGTCCAGAGACCCAGTACTTC
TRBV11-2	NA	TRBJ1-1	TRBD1	CASSYDRVGTEAFF	TGTGCCAGCAGCTACGACAGGGTTGGCACTGAAGCTTTCTTT
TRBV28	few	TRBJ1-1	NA	CASSSYRDQNTEAFF	TGTGCCAGCAGTTCGTACAGGGATCAGAACACTGAAGCTTTCTTT
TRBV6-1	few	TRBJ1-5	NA	CASSGRGPGINQPQHF	TGTGCCAGCAGTGGCCGAGGACCGGGAATAAATCAGCCCCAGCATTTT
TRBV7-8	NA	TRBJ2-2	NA	CASSPGGVTNTGELFF	TGTGCCAGCAGCCCAGGGGGGGTTACGAACACCGGGGAGCTGTTTTTT
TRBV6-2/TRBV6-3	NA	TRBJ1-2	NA	CASREQETYGYTF	TGTGCCAGCAGGGAACAGGAGACTTATGGCTACACCTTC
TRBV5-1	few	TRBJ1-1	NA	CASSFSGQGWTEAFF	TGCGCCAGCAGCTTCTCTGGGCAGGGTTGGACTGAAGCTTTCTTT
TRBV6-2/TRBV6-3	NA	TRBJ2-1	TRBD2	CASSWRESYNEQFF	TGTGCCAGCAGTTGGCGGGAGTCCTACAATGAGCAGTTCTTC
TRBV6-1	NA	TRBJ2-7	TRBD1	CASSNAGTGVVYEQYF	TGTGCCAGCAGTAACGCCGGGACAGGGGTCGTCTACGAGCAGTACTTC
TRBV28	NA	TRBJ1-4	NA	CASSLGPSFRGVVGKLFF	TGTGCCAGCAGTCTGGGGCCATCGTTTAGAGGGGTTGTTGGAAAACTGTTTTTT
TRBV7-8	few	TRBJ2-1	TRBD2	CASSPYFAGVYNEQFF	TGTGCCAGCAGCCCCTACTTTGCGGGAGTCTACAATGAGCAGTTCTTC
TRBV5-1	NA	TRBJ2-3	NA	CASSWMTGTTDTQYF	TGCGCCAGCAGCTGGATGACGGGTACAACAGATACGCAGTATTTT
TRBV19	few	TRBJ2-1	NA	CASSSWRQGNYNEQFF	TGTGCCAGTAGTTCTTGGCGGCAGGGGAATTACAATGAGCAGTTCTTC
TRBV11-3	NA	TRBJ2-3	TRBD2	CASSLDAAGVTQYF	TGTGCCAGCAGCTTAGATGCAGCGGGGGTTACGCAGTATTTT
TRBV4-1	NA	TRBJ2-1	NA	CASSRNRDDRHEQFF	TGCGCCAGCAGCCGCAACCGGGACGACCGCCATGAGCAGTTCTTC
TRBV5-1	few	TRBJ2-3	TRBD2	CASSSGTSGPGDTQYF	TGCGCCAGCAGCTCTGGGACTAGCGGACCTGGGGATACGCAGTATTTT
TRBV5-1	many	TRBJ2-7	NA	CASSLRGGSYEQYF	TGCGCCAGCAGCTTGCGAGGGGGCTCCTACGAGCAGTACTTC
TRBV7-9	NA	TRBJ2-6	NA	CASSDTGSGANVLTF	TGTGCCAGCAGCGACACCGGCTCTGGGGCCAACGTCCTGACTTTC
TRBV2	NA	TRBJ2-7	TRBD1	CASSESRQGASHEQYF	TGTGCCAGCAGTGAATCCCGGCAGGGGGCGAGTCACGAGCAGTACTTC
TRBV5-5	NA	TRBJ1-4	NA	CASSDRLNEKLFF	TGTGCCAGCAGCGACAGACTTAATGAAAAACTGTTTTTT
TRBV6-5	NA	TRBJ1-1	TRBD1	CASRLTPGQGDGTEAFF	TGTGCCAGCAGATTAACCCCGGGACAGGGAGACGGGACTGAAGCTTTCTTT